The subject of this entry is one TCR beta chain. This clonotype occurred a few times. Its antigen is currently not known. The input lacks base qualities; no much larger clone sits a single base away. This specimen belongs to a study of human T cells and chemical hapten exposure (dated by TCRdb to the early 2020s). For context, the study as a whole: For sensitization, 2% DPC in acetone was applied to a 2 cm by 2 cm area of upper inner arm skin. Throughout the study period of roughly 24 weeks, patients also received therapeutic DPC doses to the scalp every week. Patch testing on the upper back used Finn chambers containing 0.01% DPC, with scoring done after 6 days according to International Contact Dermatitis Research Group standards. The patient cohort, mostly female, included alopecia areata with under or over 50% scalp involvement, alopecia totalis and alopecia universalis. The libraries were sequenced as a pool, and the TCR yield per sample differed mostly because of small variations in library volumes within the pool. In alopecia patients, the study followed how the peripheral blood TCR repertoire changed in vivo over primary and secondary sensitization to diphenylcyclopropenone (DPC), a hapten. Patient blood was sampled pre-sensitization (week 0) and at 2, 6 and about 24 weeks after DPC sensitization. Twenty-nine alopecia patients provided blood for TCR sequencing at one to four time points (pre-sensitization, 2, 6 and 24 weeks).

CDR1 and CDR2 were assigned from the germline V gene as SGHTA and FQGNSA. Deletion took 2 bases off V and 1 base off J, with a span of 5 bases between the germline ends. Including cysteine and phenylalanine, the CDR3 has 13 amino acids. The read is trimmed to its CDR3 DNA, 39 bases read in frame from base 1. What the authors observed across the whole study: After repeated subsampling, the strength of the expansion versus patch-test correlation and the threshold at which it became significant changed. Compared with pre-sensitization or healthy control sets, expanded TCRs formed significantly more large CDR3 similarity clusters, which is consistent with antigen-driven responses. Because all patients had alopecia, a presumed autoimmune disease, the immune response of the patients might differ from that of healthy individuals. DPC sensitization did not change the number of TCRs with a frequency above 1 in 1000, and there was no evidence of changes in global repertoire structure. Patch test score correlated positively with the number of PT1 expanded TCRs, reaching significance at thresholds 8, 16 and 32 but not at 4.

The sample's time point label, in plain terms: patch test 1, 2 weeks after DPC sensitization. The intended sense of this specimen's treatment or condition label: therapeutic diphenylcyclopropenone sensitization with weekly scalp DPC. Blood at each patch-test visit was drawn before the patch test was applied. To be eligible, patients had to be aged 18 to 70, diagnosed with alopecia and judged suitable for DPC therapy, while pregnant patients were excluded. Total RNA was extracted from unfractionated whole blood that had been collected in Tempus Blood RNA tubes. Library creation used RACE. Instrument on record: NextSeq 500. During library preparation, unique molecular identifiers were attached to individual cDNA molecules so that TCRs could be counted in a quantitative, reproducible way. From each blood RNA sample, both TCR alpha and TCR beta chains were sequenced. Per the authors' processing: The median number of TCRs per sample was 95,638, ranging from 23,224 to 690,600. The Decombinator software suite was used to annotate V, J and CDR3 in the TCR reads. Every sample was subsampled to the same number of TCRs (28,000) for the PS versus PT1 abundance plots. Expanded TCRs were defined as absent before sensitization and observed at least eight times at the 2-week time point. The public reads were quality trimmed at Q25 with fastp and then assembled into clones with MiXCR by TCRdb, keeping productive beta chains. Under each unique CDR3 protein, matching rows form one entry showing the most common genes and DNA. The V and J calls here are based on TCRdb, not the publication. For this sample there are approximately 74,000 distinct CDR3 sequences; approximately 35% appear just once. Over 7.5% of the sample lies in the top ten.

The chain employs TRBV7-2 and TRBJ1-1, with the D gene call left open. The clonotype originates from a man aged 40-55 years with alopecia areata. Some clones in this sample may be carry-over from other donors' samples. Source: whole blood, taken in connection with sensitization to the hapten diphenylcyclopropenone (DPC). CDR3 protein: CASSLMENTEAFF. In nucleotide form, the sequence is TGTGCCAGCAGCTTAATGGAGAACACTGAAGCTTTCTTT.